The sequence of this T cell receptor beta chain was determined in a study of regulatory T cells in long-lasting Graves disease. The study, taken as a whole, reports: More public clonotypes were shared by persistent patients (around 2,600) than by new patients (roughly 930).

As for time point: persistent/refractory GD, antithyroid drugs over 5 years with positive TRAb. PBMCs were the source of the RNA used for TCR sequencing. Criteria from the American Thyroid Association guidelines were applied to diagnose Graves' disease. Patients hailed from an endocrinology department in Xi'an, China. The authors built TCR beta libraries using iRepertoire HTBI primers and Arm-PCR of CDR3 regions. TCRdb recomputed calls from the multiplex PCR reads with MiXCR, one row per CDR3 protein. The sample lists 500,000 to 800,000 distinct CDR3 sequences, about 32% occurring once. This clonotype was recorded many times. Its matching antigen is unknown. V dropped 8 bases and J dropped 0 bases, with 13 bases sitting between them. Germline values: CDR1 MDHEN, CDR2 SYDVKM. This CDR3 has 14 residues.

This specimen consisted of peripheral blood mononuclear cells (PBMCs), obtained when the disease was refractory, from a patient treated with antithyroid drugs. The chain combines TRBV28 with TRBJ1-2, with D hard to call. The sequence derives from a female donor with Graves disease. CDR3 sequence reads: CASSGERTNYGYTF. As DNA, the CDR3 is TGTGCCAGCTCGGGTGAACGAACTAACTATGGCTACACCTTC.